There are a few counts of the clone carrying this T cell receptor (beta chain). What it binds is unknown. Germline V gene lookup returns CDR1 SGHTA and CDR2 FQGNSA. V shed 3 bases, J shed 1 base, and the junction held 1 base outside the gene matches. The CDR3 totals 17 residues. The data were obtained in a study of T cells after yellow fever vaccination. Study conclusions and caveats: Shared CD4/CD8 clonotypes were a small share, likely from convergent recombination. After the booster, 96% of CD4 and more than 75% of CD8 primary-response clones were re-detected. Bulk-population clonotypes that are abundant could appear as contaminants in FACS-sorted repertoires.

For TCR, cDNA came from 5'RACE template switching, which added a universal primer site and UMIs. TCRdb re-called the 5' RACE reads through MiXCR, storing one row per CDR3 protein. The table records roughly 250,000 distinct CDR3 sequences, under 15% of them present only once. The sequence came from a man aged 30 to 45 who received the YFV17D yellow fever vaccine. The chain uses TRBV7-2 and TRBJ2-3; TRBD2 matches 16 bases. Sample: CD4+ T cells sorted from PBMCs, taken 45 days after the yellow fever booster vaccination. The CDR3 DNA is TGTGCCAGCAGCTTCGGGACTAGCGGGAGGGGCACAGATACGCAGTATTTT. Translation: CASSFGTSGRGTDTQYF.